What follows are 28 T cell receptor beta chains derived from one specimen sequenced in a study of blood T cells in healthy people across ages. For the second PCR, which ran for roughly 6 to 12 cycles, a sample-barcoded 5' primer and a J-beta primer mix were used. In TCRdb, the 5' RACE reads were re-called with MiXCR into one record per CDR3 protein. The sample has about 1.4 million distinct CDR3 sequences, 55% to 75% seen once. The sequencing input was blood. Receptors originate from a man aged 18 to 29 in good health.

In DNA form, the CDR3 reads TGCGCCAGCAGCTTGTGGCAGTCCCAAGAGACCCAGTACTTC. It codes for CASSLWQSQETQYF. The V and J genes are TRBV5-1 and TRBJ2-5; D remains ambiguous. Germline values: CDR1 SGHRS, CDR2 YFSETQ. V was trimmed by 1 base and J by 1 base, leaving 8 bases between them. CDR3 length: 14 residues.

The V gene is TRBV6-1, the J gene TRBJ1-5; the D is unclear. CDR3 length: 12 residues. The germline V and J ends were trimmed by 0 bases and 7 bases, with 4 bases remaining between them. The germline V gene has CDR1 MNHNS and CDR2 SASEGT. CDR3 coding DNA: TGTGCCAGCAGTGAAGCGCAACAGCCCCAGCATTTT. Its translation: CASSEAQQPQHF.

The chain has TRBV7-9 and TRBJ2-1; weak D call: TRBD2 (6 bases). The CDR3 runs to 16 residues. CDR1 and CDR2 from the germline V gene are SEHNR and FQNEAQ (reference sequence). Trimming left V 6 bases short and J 4 bases short, with 19 bases between. This CDR3 is CASSHRRAPVYNEQFF. CDR3 sequence (DNA): TGTGCCAGCAGTCATAGGAGGGCTCCAGTATACAATGAGCAGTTCTTC.

V is TRBV7-9 and J is TRBJ2-1; 12 bases are shared with TRBD2. The J call may be in error: the DNA end matches TRBJ2-7 better. The CDR3 totals 15 residues. Per germline, CDR1 SEHNR and CDR2 FQNEAQ (reference sequence). CDR3 DNA: TGTGCCAGCAGTCGCGGGACTAGCGGGTACAATGAGCAGTACTTC. Encoded protein: CASSRGTSGYNEQYF.

This clonotype has just a few counts. The CDR3 reads CASSNRAESPLHF. CDR3 nucleotide sequence: TGTGCCAGCTCTAACAGGGCGGAATCACCCCTCCACTTT. The rearrangement uses TRBV7-9 and TRBJ1-6; D possibly corresponds to TRBD1 (6 bases). Germline lookup yields CDR1 SEHNR and CDR2 FQNEAQ (reference sequence). The length of the CDR3 is 13 residues. Trimming took off 8 bases at V and 10 bases at J, with 15 bases between the two ends.

This clonotype has just one count. Germline is not matched at one junction end, which may reflect a read error. The chain has TRBV18 and TRBJ2-3; D gene uncertain. Germline-derived CDR1 and CDR2 are KGHSH and LQKENI. The CDR3 spans 14 residues. CDR3 amino acids: CAGSPARSTDTQYF. The CDR3 bases are TGTGCCGGCTCACCCGCGAGGAGCACAGATACGCAGTATTTT.

J is TRBJ2-1 and V is TRBV3-1, with 8 positions matching TRBD2. Germline V gene lookup returns CDR1 LGHDT and CDR2 YNNKEL (reference sequence). There are 15 residues in the CDR3. The V segment lost 0 bases and the J segment 8 bases; nucleotides outside the gene matches: 6. The CDR3 region is CASSQDLTSGHEQFF. As DNA, the CDR3 is TGTGCCAGCAGCCAAGATCTTACTAGCGGCCATGAGCAGTTCTTC.

This rearrangement joins TRBV28 to TRBJ2-7, with TRBD1 matching 8 bases. The CDR3 totals 14 residues. V shed 6 bases and J 1 base; nucleotides not matched to a gene: 5. The germline CDR1 and CDR2 sequences are MDHEN and SYDVKM. The CDR3 DNA sequence: TGTGCCAGCAGGCCAGGGGGCGCGTCCTACGAGCAGTACTTC. Protein sequence: CASRPGGASYEQYF.

V and J are TRBV20-1 and TRBJ2-1; D unresolved. CDR1 is DFQATT, CDR2 SNEGSKA, per germline (reference sequence). This CDR3 has 14 residues. The V and J ends lost 1 base and 10 bases respectively, with 17 bases between them. The CDR3 DNA follows: TGCAGTGCTAGAGTGGGCCGCGGATCCTACGAGCAGTTCTTC. It encodes CSARVGRGSYEQFF.

This clonotype was seen repeatedly, ten times or more. The chain combines TRBV7-2 with TRBJ2-3; 16 bases agree with TRBD2. CDR3 length: 17 amino acids. CDR1 is SGHTA, CDR2 FQGNSA, per germline. V lost 2 bases, J lost 4 bases, and 3 bases stayed unmatched. CDR3 nucleotides: TGTGCCAGCAGCTTAATGGGACTAGCGGGGGGGCCAGATACGCAGTATTTT. This sequence encodes CASSLMGLAGGPDTQYF.

Concerning this clonotype itself: The junction shows a germline mismatch at one end, possibly a read error. The CDR3 sequence is CAGSVEGGNYGYTF. The CDR3 DNA is TGTGCCGGCAGCGTAGAGGGGGGCAACTATGGCTACACCTTC. This sequence joins TRBV7-9 and TRBJ1-2, with TRBD1 as a possible D gene (6 bases). There are 14 residues in the CDR3. Per germline, CDR1 SEHNR and CDR2 FQNEAQ (reference sequence).

The CDR3 spells CASSTQEGDNSPLHF. In nucleotides, the CDR3 is TGTGCCAGCAGTACCCAGGAGGGGGATAATTCACCCCTCCACTTT. The V and J genes are TRBV28 and TRBJ1-6, with D perhaps TRBD1 (6 bases). The CDR3 spans 15 residues. The germline gives CDR1 MDHEN, CDR2 SYDVKM. Trimming removed 5 bases at V and 5 bases at J, with 13 bases between.

The V and J genes are TRBV6-1 and TRBJ2-3, with 9 bases matching TRBD1. J lost 7 bases, V lost 2 bases, and 7 bases had no gene match. The CDR3 spans 15 residues. Germline assignment: CDR1 MNHNS and CDR2 SASEGT. The CDR3 DNA is TGTGCCAGCAGTGAACCGGGACAGGGATCAAATACGCAGTATTTT. Amino acid sequence: CASSEPGQGSNTQYF.

This clonotype was counted only a few times. The genes are TRBV5-1 and TRBJ2-3, with D tentatively TRBD1 (6 bases). The CDR3 consists of 15 residues. Between the trimmed V and J ends, which lost 0 bases and 1 base, there was a span of 9 bases. Germline values: CDR1 SGHRS, CDR2 YFSETQ. The CDR3 loop reads CASSLVEGGTDTQYF. For the CDR3, the DNA is TGCGCCAGCAGCTTGGTAGAGGGGGGCACAGATACGCAGTATTTT. The variable domain in full, completed from reference TRBV5-1 and TRBJ2-3, reads KAGVTQTPRYLIKTRGQQVTLSCSPISGHRSVSWYQQTPGQGLQFLFEYFSETQRNKGNFPGRFSGRQFSNSRSEMNVSTLELGDSALYLCASSLVEGGTDTQYFGPGTRLTVL.

The chain links TRBV11-2 to TRBJ2-3; D not certain. This CDR3 has 15 residues. CDR1 is SGHAT and CDR2 is FQNNGV in the germline V gene. Trimming removed 8 bases from V and 4 bases from J, with 19 bases in between. This CDR3 reads CASYPGQKPADTQYF. The CDR3 DNA follows: TGTGCCAGCTACCCCGGGCAGAAACCCGCAGATACGCAGTATTTT.

The V and J genes are TRBV12-3 or TRBV12-4 and TRBJ2-1; 12 bases agree with TRBD2. The V gene end was trimmed by 6 bases and the J gene end by 2 bases; junction bases not matched to a gene: 2. The CDR3 consists of 15 residues. The CDR3 DNA sequence: TGTGCCAGCAGAAGACTAGCGGGGGCCTACAATGAGCAGTTCTTC. It is translated as CASRRLAGAYNEQFF.

The chain carries TRBV13 and TRBJ2-5; D possibly matches TRBD1 or TRBD2 (5 bases each). V was pared by 5 bases and J by 1 base, with 14 bases between. Germline V lookup: CDR1 PRHDT, CDR2 FYEKMQ (reference sequence). This CDR3 spans 15 amino acids. CDR3 amino acids: CASSPRGRLQETQYF. The DNA for the CDR3 is TGTGCCAGCAGCCCTCGGGGCAGGCTCCAAGAGACCCAGTACTTC.

The CDR3 spells CSARTTLYNEQFF. CDR3 nucleotides: TGCAGTGCCCGGACGACCCTCTACAATGAGCAGTTCTTC. The chain links TRBV20-1 to TRBJ2-1, with D hard to call. The V gene lost 6 bases and the J gene lost 3 bases, with 12 bases spanning the gap. The CDR3 is 13 residues long. Germline V gene sequence: CDR1 DFQATT, CDR2 SNEGSKA (reference sequence).

The rearrangement uses TRBV20-1 and TRBJ2-5; the D is unclear. The CDR3 sequence is 13 residues long. V was cut by 1 base and J by 4 bases, with 10 bases left in between. The germline V gene has CDR1 DFQATT and CDR2 SNEGSKA (reference sequence). The chain's CDR3 is CSARAWPGETQYF. The CDR3 DNA follows: TGCAGTGCTAGAGCCTGGCCTGGAGAGACCCAGTACTTC.

This sequence joins TRBV2 and TRBJ2-3; the D gene is possibly TRBD2 (5 bases). The germline gives CDR1 SNHLY, CDR2 FYNNEI. The CDR3 length is 14 residues. The V gene lost 1 base and the J gene lost 4 bases, with 9 bases spanning the gap. In nucleotides, the CDR3 is TGTGCCAGCAGTGAAGTTGTGGGAGCAGATACGCAGTATTTT. This sequence encodes CASSEVVGADTQYF.

This clonotype was counted between two and nine times. DNA for the CDR3: TGTGCCAGCAGTTTTGGGGGGCGAGAGACCCAGTACTTC. It specifies CASSFGGRETQYF. The V and J genes are TRBV12-3 or TRBV12-4 and TRBJ2-5; either TRBD1 or TRBD2 may supply D (6 bases each). The CDR3 runs 13 residues. Trimming removed 3 bases from V and 4 bases from J, with 9 bases in between.

The chain joins TRBV2 to TRBJ2-7; 8 bases line up with TRBD1. The CDR3 has 14 residues. The germline V gene encodes CDR1 SNHLY and CDR2 FYNNEI. V lost 4 bases to trimming and J lost 5 bases; unmatched junction nucleotides: 7. CDR3 bases: TGTGCCAGCAGTGTCGACAGGGGTAACCACGAGCAGTACTTC. Translated: CASSVDRGNHEQYF.

This clonotype was seen more than once but under ten times. The genes are TRBV5-5 and TRBJ1-5, with D uncertain. Germline loops: CDR1 SGHKS, CDR2 YYEKEE (reference sequence). This CDR3 has 14 residues. V lost 3 bases, J lost 9 bases, and 16 bases lay in between. The CDR3 DNA sequence: TGTGCCAGCAGCTCGAGTGAGTCCAGACGGCCCCAGCATTTT. It translates to CASSSSESRRPQHF.

The J gene is TRBJ2-4, the V gene TRBV11-2; D is possibly TRBD1 (5 bases). The J call may be wrong; the DNA end is better matched by TRBJ2-5. Per germline, CDR1 SGHAT and CDR2 FQNNGV. This CDR3 is 15 amino acids long. CDR3: CASSLGGAESETQYF. The CDR3 region has the DNA TGTGCCAGCAGCTTAGGGGGCGCCGAATCAGAGACCCAGTACTTC.

As DNA, the CDR3 is TGTGCCAGCAGCTCGGGACAGGGGTGGTACGAGCAGTACTTC. As protein: CASSSGQGWYEQYF. This chain uses TRBV11-2 with TRBJ2-7, with 10 bases identical to TRBD1. Germline V CDR1 and CDR2: SGHAT, FQNNGV. CDR3 length: 14 amino acids. Trimming cost V 4 bases and J 4 bases; bases outside gene matches: 4.

This clonotype showed up just a few times. The chain joins TRBV5-1 to TRBJ1-2; possible D gene TRBD1, 5 bases. Germline V CDR1 and CDR2: SGHRS, YFSETQ. The CDR3 covers 15 residues. Trimming took 4 bases from V and 5 from J, leaving 18 bases between them. DNA for the CDR3: TGCGCCAGCAGCCCCGGGACCGCAAGGGGATATGGCTACACCTTC. Residues: CASSPGTARGYGYTF.

In its sample, this clonotype was seen a few times. This rearrangement joins TRBV4-2 to TRBJ2-1; D assignment may be TRBD1 or TRBD2 (7 bases each). The CDR3 length is 14 residues. Per germline, CDR1 LGHNA and CDR2 YNFKEQ. Trimming shortened V by 5 bases and J by 4 bases, and 12 bases separated the two germline ends. DNA for the CDR3: TGTGCCAGCAGCAGACAGGGAGGGTACAATGAGCAGTTCTTC. This translates into CASSRQGGYNEQFF.

This rearrangement joins TRBV12-3 or TRBV12-4 to TRBJ1-4, with a possible D match to TRBD1 (5 bases). The CDR3 loop spans 14 amino acids. The V end lost 8 bases, the J end lost 7 bases, and 17 bases lay between the germline ends. CDR3 coding DNA: TGTGCCAGCGGGATCTCGGGGGTCAGTGAAAAACTGTTTTTT. Translation: CASGISGVSEKLFF.